The 19 T cell receptor beta chains given below trace back to one sample, sequenced in a study of CD8 T cells in Susac syndrome (dated by TCRdb to the late 2010s). The protocol used for the library was the immunoSEQ multiplex PCR assay. RNA was extracted using the RNeasy kit, and about 0.45 to 1 ug of the RNA was reverse transcribed with random hexamers. TCRdb reanalyzed the raw reads on its own, using fastp at Q25 for trimming and MiXCR for clone calling, and kept in-frame beta chains. Every CDR3 protein is listed once, alongside the most common genes and DNA of its rows. The sample table contains around 280,000 distinct CDR3 sequences; only one count was recorded for around 92% of them. The top ten constitute approximately 0.065% of the sample. Input material: CD4+ T cells from PBMCs. These receptors were obtained from a human donor with multiple sclerosis.

This clonotype was counted a single time. This rearrangement joins TRBV20-1 to TRBJ1-2; 8 bases are shared with TRBD1. This CDR3 region has 15 residues. The V and J ends lost 5 bases and 2 bases, in that order; junction bases with no gene match: 10. Germline V gene lookup returns CDR1 DFQATT and CDR2 SNEGSKA (reference sequence). The CDR3 bases are TGCAGTGCTCACAGACCCAGGACAGGGAACTATGGCTACACCTTC. This sequence encodes CSAHRPRTGNYGYTF.

The CDR3 loop is CASSIRDKGSPLHF. The DNA for the CDR3 is TGTGCCAGTAGTATTCGGGACAAGGGATCACCCCTCCACTTT. The chain joins TRBV19 to TRBJ1-6; perhaps TRBD1 as D (6 bases). The CDR3 has 14 amino acids. Per the germline V gene, CDR1 is LNHDA and CDR2 is SQIVND (reference sequence). Trimming stripped 3 bases from V and 10 bases from J, with 13 bases between.

J is TRBJ1-1 and V is TRBV18, with D maybe TRBD1 (6 bases). The CDR3 is made up of 14 amino acids. In germline, CDR1 is KGHSH, CDR2 LQKENI. Trimming removed 2 bases from V and 3 bases from J, with 10 bases in between. CDR3 bases: TGTGCCAGCTCACCAGGGGGCGGACACACTGAAGCTTTCTTT. Residues: CASSPGGGHTEAFF.

The V and J genes are TRBV28 and TRBJ2-7; TRBD1 matches at 11 bases. J lost 3 bases, V lost 5 bases, and 6 bases had no gene match. This CDR3 comprises 15 residues. The germline V gene encodes CDR1 MDHEN and CDR2 SYDVKM. CDR3: CASSPRTGGHYEQYF. The CDR3 DNA reads as TGTGCCAGCAGTCCCCGGACAGGGGGCCACTACGAGCAGTACTTC.

V gene TRBV7-2 combines with J gene TRBJ1-2, with D possibly TRBD1 on 6 matching bases. Germline V gives CDR1 SGHTA, CDR2 FQGNSA. The CDR3 totals 15 residues. Trimming pared 5 bases from V and 8 bases from J, leaving 21 bases between. CDR3 DNA: TGTGCCAGCAGCGGTAGCTCGGGGGGCGCGAGGGGCTACACCTTC. Its translation: CASSGSSGGARGYTF.

The V and J genes are TRBV7-2 and TRBJ1-1; 10 nucleotides match TRBD1. The CDR3 sequence is 16 residues long. Trimming took 1 base from V and 1 from J; bases not matched to a gene: 3. In germline, CDR1 is SGHTA, CDR2 FQGNSA. The CDR3 bases are TGTGCCAGCAGCTTAGAGAGGACAGGGGGGAACACTGAAGCTTTCTTT. This encodes CASSLERTGGNTEAFF.

The chain recombines TRBV7-3 with TRBJ1-2; 9 bases map to TRBD1. This CDR3 spans 16 amino acids. The V gene's germline CDR1 is SGHTA and CDR2 FQGTGA. Germline trimming cut 3 bases from V and 7 bases from J; bases unmatched to any gene: 12. CDR3: CASSFTGGPTGGGYTF. CDR3 nucleotide sequence: TGTGCCAGCAGCTTCACAGGGGGCCCCACTGGTGGTGGCTACACCTTC.

The V and J genes are TRBV20-1 and TRBJ2-1; a possible D gene is TRBD2 (5 bases). Germline loops: CDR1 DFQATT, CDR2 SNEGSKA (reference sequence). CDR3 size: 17 residues. Trimming cost V 3 bases and J 2 bases, with 20 bases left between them. The CDR3 protein is CSASSPGSSQAYNEQFF. CDR3 sequence (DNA): TGCAGTGCTAGCTCCCCCGGTTCTAGCCAAGCCTACAATGAGCAGTTCTTC.

The chain is built from TRBV20-1 and TRBJ1-5; D unclear. Trimming took off 2 bases at V and 4 bases at J, with 9 bases between the two ends. Germline lookup yields CDR1 DFQATT and CDR2 SNEGSKA (reference sequence). This CDR3 has 13 amino acids. The CDR3 spells CSARITANQPQHF. The DNA of the CDR3 is TGCAGTGCTAGAATCACAGCTAATCAGCCCCAGCATTTT.

V and J are TRBV20-1 and TRBJ2-2, with 7 bases lining up with TRBD1. This CDR3 has 15 residues. Germline values: CDR1 DFQATT, CDR2 SNEGSKA (reference sequence). The CDR3 DNA reads TGCAGCGCCGGACAGGCCTCGGTGGGGACCGGGGAGCTGTTTTTT. This sequence encodes CSAGQASVGTGELFF.

V usage is TRBV4-3 and J usage is TRBJ2-1; 8 bases fit TRBD2. This CDR3 has 13 amino acids. The J segment lost 10 bases and the V segment lost 4 bases, leaving 6 bases of the junction unmatched. CDR1 is LGHNA and CDR2 is YSLEER in the germline V gene. Written as DNA, the CDR3 is TGCGCCAGCAGCCTCCGGGGGGGACTAGAGCAGTTCTTC. Its translation: CASSLRGGLEQFF.

The genes are TRBV23-1 and TRBJ1-1; the D gene is possibly TRBD1 (5 bases). TRBV23-1 is an ORF, and what it does is uncertain. The V end was cut by 10 bases, the J end by 5 bases, with 14 bases between. The CDR3 extends over 12 amino acids. The CDR3 spells CATTWGGTEAFF. The CDR3 coding sequence is TGCGCCACCACCTGGGGGGGGACTGAAGCTTTCTTT.

This sequence joins TRBV4-3 and TRBJ2-1, with a tentative D call TRBD1 (5 bases). Between the trimmed V and J ends, which lost 1 base and 2 bases, there was a span of 12 bases. The CDR3 covers 16 residues. CDR1 LGHNA and CDR2 YSLEER come from the germline V gene. This CDR3 is CASSQAAGLAYNEQFF. CDR3 coding DNA: TGCGCCAGCAGCCAAGCAGCAGGGCTTGCCTACAATGAGCAGTTCTTC.

The table lists this clonotype with a few counts. The rearrangement links TRBV19 to TRBJ1-1, with 10 bases fitting TRBD1. This CDR3 comprises 12 residues. Trimming cost V 5 bases and J 11 bases; bases outside gene matches: 5. CDR1 and CDR2 from the germline V gene are LNHDA and SQIVND (reference sequence). The CDR3 bases are TGTGCCAGTAGTTTCGGACAGGGGGAGGCTTTCTTT. Amino acids: CASSFGQGEAFF.

The gene calls are TRBV7-9 and TRBJ2-5; D may correspond to TRBD1 or TRBD2 (5 bases each). V lost 5 bases and J 1 base, leaving 23 bases between the germline ends. The CDR3 sequence is 18 residues long. Germline V gene data show CDR1 as SEHNR and CDR2 as FQNEAQ (reference sequence). The DNA for the CDR3 is TGTGCCAGCAGCCGCCCCGGCGGAGGCCGAAGGGGCCAAGAGACCCAGTACTTC. Its translation is CASSRPGGGRRGQETQYF.

The chain carries TRBV20-1 and TRBJ2-7, with D perhaps matching TRBD1 or TRBD2 (5 bases each). Trimming cost V 5 bases and J 7 bases, with 18 bases left between them. In germline, CDR1 is DFQATT, CDR2 SNEGSKA (reference sequence). The CDR3 length is 13 residues. This chain's CDR3 is CSARTPSSGEQYF. Here the CDR3 DNA reads TGCAGTGCTCGGACACCTTCTTCGGGAGAGCAGTACTTC.

The CDR3 bases are TGTGCCAGCAGCTTAGGAGCGGTGGCAAGAAAAGAAAAACTGTTTTTT. Protein sequence: CASSLGAVARKEKLFF. This chain links TRBV7-2 with TRBJ1-4, with D uncertain. The CDR3 totals 16 residues. Deletions cut 1 base from V and 8 bases from J, with 17 bases between. Germline lookup yields CDR1 SGHTA and CDR2 FQGNSA.

The rearrangement links TRBV30 to TRBJ1-2, with D unclear. The V end was cut by 0 bases, the J end by 8 bases, with 13 bases between. CDR1 is GTSNPN, CDR2 SVGIG, per germline (reference sequence). The CDR3 spans 13 residues. The CDR3, as DNA: TGTGCCTGGAGTGTTGGGCCGGAAGTAGGCTACACCTTC. This encodes CAWSVGPEVGYTF.

The J gene is TRBJ1-5, the V gene TRBV7-2; 7 bases match TRBD1. The CDR3 sequence is 15 residues long. The germline V gene encodes CDR1 SGHTA and CDR2 FQGNSA. J lost 6 bases, V lost 0 bases, and 5 bases had no gene match. The CDR3 region has the DNA TGTGCCAGCAGCTTAGCCAGGGGGGCAGGTCAGCCCCAGCATTTT. It encodes CASSLARGAGQPQHF.